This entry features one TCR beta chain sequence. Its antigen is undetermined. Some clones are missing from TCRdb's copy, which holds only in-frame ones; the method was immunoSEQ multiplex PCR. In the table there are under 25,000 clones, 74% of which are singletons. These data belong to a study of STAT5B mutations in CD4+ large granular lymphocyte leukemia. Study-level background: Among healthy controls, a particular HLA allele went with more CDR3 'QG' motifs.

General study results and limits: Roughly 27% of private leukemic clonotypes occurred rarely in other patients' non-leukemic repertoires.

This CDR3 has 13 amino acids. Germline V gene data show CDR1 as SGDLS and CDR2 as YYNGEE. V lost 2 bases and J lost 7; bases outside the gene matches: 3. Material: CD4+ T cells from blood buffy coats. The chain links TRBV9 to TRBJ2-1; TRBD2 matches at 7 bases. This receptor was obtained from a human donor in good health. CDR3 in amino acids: CASSVGLVNEQFF. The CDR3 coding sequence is TGTGCCAGCAGCGTTGGACTAGTAAATGAGCAGTTCTTC.